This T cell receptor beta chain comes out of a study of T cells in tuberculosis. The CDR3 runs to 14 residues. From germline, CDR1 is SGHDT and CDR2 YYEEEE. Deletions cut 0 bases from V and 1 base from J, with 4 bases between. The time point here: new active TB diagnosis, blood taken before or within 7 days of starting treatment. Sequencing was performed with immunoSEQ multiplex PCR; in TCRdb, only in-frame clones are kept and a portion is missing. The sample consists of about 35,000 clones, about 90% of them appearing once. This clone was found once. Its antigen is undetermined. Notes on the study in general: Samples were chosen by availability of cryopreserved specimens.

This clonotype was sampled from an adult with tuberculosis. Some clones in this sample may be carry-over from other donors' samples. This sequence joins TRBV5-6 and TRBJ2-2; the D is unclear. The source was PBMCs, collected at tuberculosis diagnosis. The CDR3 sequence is CASSLAQNTGELFF. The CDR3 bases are TGTGCCAGCAGCTTGGCCCAGAACACCGGGGAGCTGTTTTTT.